This T cell receptor (beta chain) emerged from a study of blood T cell repertoires in COVID-19. The CDR3 is 11 residues long. Germline CDR1 GTSNPN, CDR2 SVGIG (reference sequence). V was pared by 2 bases and J by 2 bases, with 3 bases between. Sequenced by immunoSEQ multiplex PCR; TCRdb stores in-frame clones only, minus some. The data show some 150,000 clones, around 81% seen once. The rearrangement links TRBV30 to TRBJ2-5; the D is unclear. The source material was peripheral blood. The receptor was isolated from a woman aged 55-70 years with active or convalescent COVID-19. CDR3 in DNA: TGTGCCTGGAGTCCACAAGAGACCCAGTACTTC. Translated, it gives CAWSPQETQYF.